The clone carrying this T cell receptor beta chain has only one observation. The data were taken from a study of blood T cell repertoires in COVID-19. On the study more broadly: Italy, Spain and the United States were the sources of the convalescent and acute COVID-19 samples. In each case, the material was cDNA or gDNA derived from T cells, B-cell-depleted T cells, or PBMCs.

In the source study's methods: Reference gene primer amplification gave nucleated cell count estimates. Data came from immunoSEQ multiplex PCR; TCRdb stores just in-frame clones and leaves some out. V and J calls and clone size come straight from that table; D and trimming were deduced from the DNA. The sample lists roughly 250,000 clones; 84% were seen once. In germline, CDR1 is LGHDT, CDR2 YNNKEL (reference sequence). The CDR3 is made up of 14 amino acids. Germline trimming cut 2 bases from V and 8 bases from J; bases unmatched to any gene: 3. This TCR derives from a man aged 50 to 59 with acute or convalescent COVID-19. J is TRBJ1-6 and V is TRBV3-1 (or the pseudogene TRBV3-2); TRBD1 agrees at 7 bases. The sequencing input was peripheral blood. This chain's CDR3 is CASSQRTGDSPLHF. The DNA for the CDR3 is TGTGCCAGCAGCCAAAGAACAGGGGATTCACCCCTCCACTTT.